This is a list of T cell receptor beta chains from one sample in a study of OX40 agonist ivuxolimab in advanced cancers. Libraries were prepared by immunoSEQ multiplex PCR; TCRdb keeps only in-frame clonotypes and omits some of them. The sample contains tens of thousands of clones, 70% to 80% of which appear only once. The starting material was CD4+ or CD8+ T cells sorted from blood, obtained in a trial of the OX40 agonist ivuxolimab. These receptors originate from an adult with an advanced solid tumor such as melanoma, head and neck, liver or kidney cancer. The CDR3 runs from the conserved cysteine through the conserved F or W. D genes are given only for firm matches. Expanded clones get a size class; other rows say once, few or many, or leave the size out.

TRBD1 TRBJ1-2 TRBV2 NA TGTGCCAGCAGTGAACAGACAGGGGGGGTTTTATATGGCTACACCTTC CASSEQTGGVLYGYTF
TRBD2 TRBJ2-1 TRBV18 NA TGTGCCAGCTCAAGCACTAGCGGGAGTGGGATTGAGCAGTTCTTC CASSSTSGSGIEQFF
NA TRBJ1-4 TRBV7-9 NA TGTGCCAGCAGCTTAGGTCTGGGAGTCACTAATGAAAAACTGTTTTTT CASSLGLGVTNEKLFF
NA TRBJ1-1 TRBV11-2 few TGTGCCAGCAGGGCGACAGGTCTGAACACTGAAGCTTTCTTT CASRATGLNTEAFF
NA TRBJ1-1 TRBV27 NA TGTGCCAGCAGTTTATCCGTTAAAACCACCTCCGAAGCTTTCTTT CASSLSVKTTSEAFF
NA TRBJ2-7 TRBV28 NA TGTGCCAGCAGGAGCAGTGGGAGCTCCTACGAGCAGTACTTC CASRSSGSSYEQYF
NA TRBJ1-2 TRBV19 few TGTGCCAGTAGTAAGTCCGGGACGGGGGCTAACTATGGCTACACCTTC CASSKSGTGANYGYTF
NA TRBJ2-3 TRBV7-2 NA TGTGCCAGCAGCTTACAGGTTGGGGGCACAGATACGCAGTATTTT CASSLQVGGTDTQYF
TRBD2 TRBJ2-6 TRBV5-1 once TGCGCCAGCGGGACTAGCGGGAGGGTGCCTGGGGCCAACGTCCTGACTTTC CASGTSGRVPGANVLTF
NA TRBJ2-3 TRBV6-6 once TGTGCCAGCAGCCCTGGGGAGAACACTAGCACAGATACGCAGTATTTT CASSPGENTSTDTQYF
NA TRBJ1-1 TRBV12-5 NA TGTGCTAGTGCCCCCGTTTACCGGGACACTGAAGCTTTCTTT CASAPVYRDTEAFF
NA TRBJ1-1 TRBV19 NA TGTGCCAGTACCAGTCCTATGAACACTGAAGCTTTCTTT CASTSPMNTEAFF
TRBD1 TRBJ2-1 TRBV7-7 NA TGTGCTAGCAGCAGAGGGGGACAGGGGGGATTGAATGAGCAGTTCTTC CASSRGGQGGLNEQFF
NA TRBJ1-5 TRBV6-1 NA TGTGCCAGCACCCGCGCACCTTATCAGCCCCAGCATTTT CASTRAPYQPQHF
TRBD2 TRBJ2-1 TRBV4-1 NA TGCGCCAGCAGCCGCCAACTAGCGGGAAGGTTTGATGAGCAGTTCTTC CASSRQLAGRFDEQFF
TRBD1 TRBJ1-2 TRBV5-1 NA TGCGCCAGCAGGCCGGGACAGGGAACGAACTATGGCTACACCTTC CASRPGQGTNYGYTF
NA TRBJ1-1 TRBV5-1 NA TGCGCCAGCAGCTTGACTTTCGGGCTAGTGAACACTGAAGCTTTCTTT CASSLTFGLVNTEAFF
TRBD1 TRBJ1-2 TRBV5-6 NA TGTGCCAGCAGCTTCGGCAGGGGGTCGGGCGGCTACACCTTC CASSFGRGSGGYTF
TRBD1 TRBJ1-2 TRBV9 NA TGTGCCAGCAGCGTAGCTGAGACAGGGACAGGAGGCTACACCTTC CASSVAETGTGGYTF
TRBD1 TRBJ2-2 TRBV5-4 NA TGTGCCAGCAGCCCCGGGACAGGGGGCGCCGGGGAGCTGTTTTTT CASSPGTGGAGELFF
TRBD2 TRBJ2-1 TRBV6-1 few TGTGCCAGCAGCAGGACTAGCGGCCTTATGGGGTTCTTC CASSRTSGLMGFF
TRBD2 TRBJ2-2 TRBV6-1 NA TGTGCCAGCAGTGAAGGACTAGCGGGAGGGACGGACGGGGAGCTGTTTTTT CASSEGLAGGTDGELFF
NA TRBJ2-7 TRBV29-1 NA TGCAGCTTCCGGATAGGGAACTACGAGCAGTACTTC CSFRIGNYEQYF
TRBD1 TRBJ1-2 TRBV27 NA TGTGCCAGCAGTTTATCGGCCGGACAGGGCCTTTATGGCTACACCTTC CASSLSAGQGLYGYTF
TRBD2 TRBJ2-2 TRBV5-4 NA TGTGCCAGCAGCTTTAATTGGCTAGCGGGAGGGCCTCGACGTACCGGGGAGCTGTTTTTT CASSFNWLAGGPRRTGELFF
TRBD1 TRBJ1-5 TRBV4-1 NA TGCGCCAGCAGCCACAAACAGGGGGATAGCAATCAGCCCCAGCATTTT CASSHKQGDSNQPQHF
TRBD1 TRBJ1-2 TRBV12-5 NA TGTGCTAGTGGTTTGGGTCTATTAACCGACAGGGCCTATGGCTACACCTTC CASGLGLLTDRAYGYTF
NA TRBJ1-6 TRBV5-1 NA TGCGCCAGCAGCTTTCAGGGCCGGAATTCACCCCTCCACTTT CASSFQGRNSPLHF
TRBD1 TRBJ2-7 TRBV7-9 NA TGTGCCAGCGGGACAGGGCGATCCTACGAGCAGTACTTC CASGTGRSYEQYF
TRBD2 TRBJ2-1 TRBV28 once TGTGCCAGCAGTTTGAGAGGGACTAGCGGGTTCTACAATGAGCAGTTCTTC CASSLRGTSGFYNEQFF
NA TRBJ2-2 TRBV28 NA TGTGCCAGCAGTCATCCCAGGGTCCCGGGAACGAGCACCGGGGAGCTGTTTTTT CASSHPRVPGTSTGELFF
NA TRBJ2-5 TRBV28 NA TGTGCCAGCAGTAATGGGGGCGGGAGCCGAGAGACCCAGTACTTC CASSNGGGSRETQYF
NA TRBJ1-1 TRBV5-1 NA TGCGCCAGCAGCTTTCAGGGCAACACTGAAGCTTTCTTT CASSFQGNTEAFF
TRBD2 TRBJ2-1 TRBV27 NA TGTGCCAGCAGTTCAATGGGACTAGCGGACTACAATGAGCAGTTCTTC CASSSMGLADYNEQFF
NA TRBJ1-2 TRBV28 NA TGTGCCAGCAGTTTGTGGGAAATCTATGGCTACACCTTC CASSLWEIYGYTF
NA TRBJ2-3 TRBV12-5 once TGTGCTAGTGGTTTGGGGGCAGGGTTTATGACGCAGTATTTT CASGLGAGFMTQYF
TRBD2 TRBJ2-7 TRBV28 NA TGTGCCAGTACGGATAGCGGGACGTACGAGCAGTACTTC CASTDSGTYEQYF
TRBD2 TRBJ2-5 TRBV6-5 NA TGTGCCAGCAGTTACCTACGGGGGGTAGAGACCCAGTACTTC CASSYLRGVETQYF
TRBD2 TRBJ2-2 TRBV2 NA TGTGCCAGCACCCGAGGGGTAGCGGGAGGTATCGGGGAGCTGTTTTTT CASTRGVAGGIGELFF
NA TRBJ1-1 TRBV27 NA TGTGCCAGCCGGATCCGCAGGGAAACTGAAGCTTTCTTT CASRIRRETEAFF
NA TRBJ1-2 TRBV23-1 NA TGCGCCAGCAGTCAATCTGCTGCACAGAGGGGGGATTTCTGCGGCTACACCTTC CASSQSAAQRGDFCGYTF
NA TRBJ2-1 TRBV10-3 NA TGTGCCATCAGTGGAAGCGGAGTCCCCTACAATGAGCAGTTCTTC CAISGSGVPYNEQFF
NA TRBJ2-3 TRBV10-1 NA TGCGCCAGCAGTGAACCGGCTAGTAGGCAGTATTTT CASSEPASRQYF
NA TRBJ1-6 TRBV5-1 NA TGCGCCAGCAGCTTGGCGGGGCGTTCACCCCTCCACTTT CASSLAGRSPLHF
TRBD2 TRBJ2-2 TRBV5-1 NA TGCGCCAGCAGTTCCTCCGGGACTAGCGGGAACACCGGGGAGCTGTTTTTT CASSSSGTSGNTGELFF
NA TRBJ2-7 TRBV6-1 NA TGTGCCAGCAGTGAAGAATATTGGATTAACGAGCAGTACTTC CASSEEYWINEQYF
NA TRBJ2-7 TRBV7-3 NA TGTGCCAGCAGCTTAACCCCGGGAAAATCCTACGAGCAGTACTTC CASSLTPGKSYEQYF
NA TRBJ1-3 TRBV7-9 NA TGTGCCAGCAGCTTTGGGATTAACTCTGGAAACACCATATATTTT CASSFGINSGNTIYF
NA TRBJ2-7 TRBV5-1 NA TGCGCCAGCATGAGCAAGGGGGGTTCCTACGAGCAGTACTTC CASMSKGGSYEQYF
TRBD2 TRBJ2-7 TRBV6-5 NA TGTGCCGGCAGTACTAGCGGGCTCTCCTACGGGCAGTACTTC CAGSTSGLSYGQYF
NA TRBJ2-7 TRBV4-1 NA TGCGCCAGCAGCCAAGAAACTCTACCTTACGAGCAGTACTTC CASSQETLPYEQYF
NA TRBJ2-4 TRBV11-2 NA TGTGCCAGCAGCCGACAAAATTCCCCTCTGCAAAACATTCAGTACTTC CASSRQNSPLQNIQYF